Sequencing of this TCR beta chain was carried out in a study of blood T cell repertoires in COVID-19. Study background: Spain, Italy and the United States supplied samples that represented acute and convalescent COVID-19. Sources were T cells, B-cell-depleted T cells, or PBMCs; the material itself was cDNA or gDNA.

In Seattle, patients joined the study during active infection and were tracked longitudinally. Per the original methods: Amplification of reference gene primers was used by the study to estimate nucleated cell counts. Only in-frame clones appear in the TCRdb table, and some are missing; sequencing was by immunoSEQ multiplex PCR. The V and J calls and the clone size are those of that table, but D and trimming were determined from the DNA. This sample has approximately 90,000 clones; approximately 88% occur once, and the top ten carry about 4.9%. From germline, CDR1 is MGHDK and CDR2 SYGVNS. J lost 14 bases, V lost 1 base, and 10 bases had no gene match. The CDR3 is 13 residues long.

This TCR was recovered from a man in his sixties with COVID-19, enrolled during active disease. The chain recombines TRBV25-1 with TRBJ1-2; 7 bases align to TRBD1. The sequencing input was peripheral blood. The CDR3 loop is CASSEFQQGIRTF. The CDR3 coding sequence is TGTGCCAGCAGTGAATTTCAACAGGGGATCAGGACCTTC.